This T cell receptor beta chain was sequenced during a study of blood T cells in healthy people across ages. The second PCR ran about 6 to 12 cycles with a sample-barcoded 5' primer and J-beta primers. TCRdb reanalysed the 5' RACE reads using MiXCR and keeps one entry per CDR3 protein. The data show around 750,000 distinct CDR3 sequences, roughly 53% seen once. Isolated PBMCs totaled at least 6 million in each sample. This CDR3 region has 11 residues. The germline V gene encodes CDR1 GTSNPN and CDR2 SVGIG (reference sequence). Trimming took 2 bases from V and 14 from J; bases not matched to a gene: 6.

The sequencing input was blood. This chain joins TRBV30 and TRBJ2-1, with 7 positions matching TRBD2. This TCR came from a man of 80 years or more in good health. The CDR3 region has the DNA TGTGCCTGGAGTAACAAGCGGGAAGAGTTCTTC. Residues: CAWSNKREEFF.